The 23 T cell receptor beta chains below all came from one sample that was sequenced in a study of vaccination and CD4 T cells after COVID-19. As for treatment: approximately 11-day PBMC culture with coronavirus spike peptide pools or control peptides (ViraFEST assay). Investigators obtained the unexposed donor's CD4+ T cells before the COVID-19 pandemic (2011-2018). The Oncomine TCR Beta short-read assay was applied to DNA of cultured CD4+ T cells. Cultures of CD4+ T cells served as the source for extracting genomic DNA. TCRdb redid the calling of the PCR reads with MiXCR, one entry per CDR3 protein. This repertoire shows thousands of distinct CDR3 sequences, about a third found once; its top ten account for 27%. The antigens these receptors bind are not known. The specimen sequenced was CD4+ T cells from blood, cultured in vitro. The receptors stem from a human donor in good health.

The chain couples TRBV6-5 to TRBJ1-2; maybe TRBD1 (6 bases). The CDR3 has 16 amino acids. Germline V gene data show CDR1 as MNHEY and CDR2 as SVGAGI. V was cut by 4 bases and J by 3 bases, with 18 bases left in between. CDR3 region: CASSSPAGALDYGYTF. The CDR3 nucleotides read TGTGCCAGCAGTTCACCAGCGGGGGCGCTGGACTATGGCTACACCTTC.

V usage is TRBV2 and J usage is TRBJ1-2, with 7 nucleotides matching TRBD1. The V gene end was trimmed by 5 bases and the J gene end by 4 bases; junction bases not matched to a gene: 4. CDR3 length: 13 residues. Germline V lookup: CDR1 SNHLY, CDR2 FYNNEI. For the CDR3, the DNA is TGTGCCAGCAGTTCCGGGACAGTCTATGGCTACACCTTC. Translated, it gives CASSSGTVYGYTF.

The chain employs TRBV28 and TRBJ1-1, with D perhaps matching TRBD1 (5 bases). Trimming took off 6 bases at V and 6 bases at J, with 23 bases between the two ends. This CDR3 spans 16 amino acids. Germline-derived CDR1 and CDR2 are MDHEN and SYDVKM. The CDR3 protein is CASSPGSSIGGAEAFF. In DNA, the CDR3 is TGTGCCAGCAGCCCGGGGTCCTCCATCGGGGGGGCTGAAGCTTTCTTT.

The chain uses TRBV6-1 and TRBJ1-6; D gene uncertain. Germline V gene lookup returns CDR1 MNHNS and CDR2 SASEGT. The CDR3 runs to 13 residues. V lost 2 bases and J 13 bases, leaving 12 bases between the germline ends. CDR3: CASSEMADQPLHF. The CDR3 region has the DNA TGTGCCAGCAGTGAAATGGCGGATCAGCCCCTCCACTTT.

V usage is TRBV4-3 and J usage is TRBJ2-7, with 8 bases lining up with TRBD1. The CDR3 totals 15 residues. Trimming removed 6 bases from V and 0 bases from J; junction bases left unmatched: 7. CDR1 and CDR2 from the germline V gene are LGHNA and YSLEER. The CDR3 sequence: CASSRDRRYSYEQYF. Written as DNA, the CDR3 is TGCGCCAGCAGTCGGGACAGGAGATACTCCTACGAGCAGTACTTC.

The chain joins TRBV2 to TRBJ1-1; the D gene is possibly TRBD1 (5 bases). The CDR3 runs 13 residues. Germline V gives CDR1 SNHLY, CDR2 FYNNEI. V lost 7 bases, J lost 0 bases, and 9 bases lay in between. The CDR3 sequence is CASTLTVNTEAFF. The CDR3 DNA sequence: TGTGCCAGCACCTTGACAGTGAACACTGAAGCTTTCTTT.

This chain uses TRBV20-1 with TRBJ2-3; perhaps TRBD1 as D (6 bases). With 6 bases removed from V and 1 base from J, the gap between germline ends came to 23 bases. Germline CDR1 reads DFQATT; CDR2 reads SNEGSKA (reference sequence). This CDR3 is built from 17 residues. Written as DNA, the CDR3 is TGCAGTGCACACGTCCAGGGGTTTCCCTCCCGCACAGATACGCAGTATTTT. Its translation: CSAHVQGFPSRTDTQYF.

The J gene is TRBJ1-1, the V gene TRBV7-2; perhaps TRBD1 as D (5 bases). Germline CDR1 and CDR2: SGHTA and FQGNSA. The V end was cut by 7 bases, the J end by 2 bases, with 23 bases between. This CDR3 is built from 17 residues. The CDR3 DNA reads as TGTGCCAGCACCACGGGGGGGTCCGTAAGGGGAAACACTGAAGCTTTCTTT. Amino acid sequence: CASTTGGSVRGNTEAFF.

V usage is TRBV15 and J usage is TRBJ2-7; TRBD1 might be the D (6 bases). Trimming cost V 2 bases and J 2 bases, with 10 bases left between them. The CDR3 extends over 14 amino acids. In germline, CDR1 is LNHNV, CDR2 YYDKDF (reference sequence). In nucleotides, the CDR3 is TGTGCCACCAGCAGAAGACAGGTTCCCTACGAGCAGTACTTC. The encoded protein is CATSRRQVPYEQYF.

This clonotype was recorded a few times. V gene TRBV6-1 combines with J gene TRBJ1-1; D gene unclear. Germline V gene lookup returns CDR1 MNHNS and CDR2 SASEGT. The CDR3 sequence is 14 residues long. V was shortened by 5 bases and J by 3 bases, with 13 bases between the two germline ends. The CDR3 loop reads CASSTGIPDTEAFF. The CDR3 coding sequence is TGTGCCAGCAGTACCGGGATACCGGACACTGAAGCTTTCTTT.

There are a few counts of this clonotype. This chain uses TRBV6-2 or TRBV6-3 with TRBJ1-1; a weak D match, TRBD1 (5 bases). V was cut by 6 bases and J by 3 bases, with 14 bases left in between. This CDR3 has 14 residues. Germline V gene sequence: CDR1 MNHEY, CDR2 SVGEGT. The CDR3 sequence: CASSAVGGYTEAFF. CDR3 nucleotide sequence: TGTGCCAGCAGCGCCGTGGGGGGATACACTGAAGCTTTCTTT.

This clonotype was seen only a few times. V gene TRBV6-1 combines with J gene TRBJ2-5; TRBD1 matches at 7 bases. CDR1 is MNHNS, CDR2 SASEGT, per germline. CDR3 length equals 13 residues. V shed 0 bases and J 7 bases; nucleotides not matched to a gene: 2. The CDR3 DNA reads as TGTGCCAGCAGTGAAGCCAGGGGGAGGACCCAGTACTTC. Translated, it gives CASSEARGRTQYF.

DNA for the CDR3: TGTGCCAGCAGCTCGGACAGGGGCCAGAATTCACCCCTCCACTTT. It specifies CASSSDRGQNSPLHF. The rearrangement joins TRBV5-4 to TRBJ1-6; 9 positions agree with TRBD1. Per the germline V gene, CDR1 is SGHNT and CDR2 is YYREEE (reference sequence). This CDR3 spans 15 amino acids. The trim removed 3 bases at V and 7 bases at J, leaving 5 bases unmatched.

This clonotype showed up just a few times. The chain recombines TRBV20-1 with TRBJ1-3; D is unclear. The V gene's germline CDR1 is DFQATT and CDR2 SNEGSKA (reference sequence). Trimming pared 7 bases from V and 4 bases from J, leaving 8 bases between. There are 11 residues in the CDR3. CDR3 DNA: TGCAGTGTGAGAGTCGGAAACACCATATATTTT. This translates into CSVRVGNTIYF.

This sequence joins TRBV25-1 and TRBJ1-1; no clear D. V lost 4 bases, J lost 7 bases, and 13 bases lay in between. This CDR3 has 13 residues. CDR1 is MGHDK and CDR2 is SYGVNS in the germline V gene. CDR3 sequence (DNA): TGTGCCAGCAGTGCCTTAGCCAGGAGTGAAGCTTTCTTT. Protein product: CASSALARSEAFF.

There are a few counts of this clonotype. The J gene is TRBJ1-1, the V gene TRBV15, with 7 bases that match TRBD1. The CDR3 is 14 amino acids. Germline loops: CDR1 LNHNV, CDR2 YYDKDF (reference sequence). The V gene end was trimmed by 0 bases and the J gene end by 4 bases; junction bases not matched to a gene: 2. The CDR3 spells CATSRDRGITEAFF. The CDR3 DNA is TGTGCCACCAGCAGAGACAGGGGGATCACTGAAGCTTTCTTT. The whole variable domain, filled in from reference TRBV15 and TRBJ1-1, reads DAMVIQNPRYQVTQFGKPVTLSCSQTLNHNVMYWYQQKSSQAPKLLFHYYDKDFNNEADTPDNFQSRRPNTSFCFLDIRSPGLGDTAMYLCATSRDRGITEAFFGQGTRLTVV.

This sequence joins TRBV19 and TRBJ2-1; D possibly uses TRBD1 or TRBD2 (5 bases each). Trimming shortened V by 5 bases and J by 2 bases, and 10 bases separated the two germline ends. The CDR3 runs 14 residues. CDR1 is LNHDA and CDR2 is SQIVND in the germline V gene (reference sequence). In DNA form, the CDR3 reads TGTGCCAGTAGTCAGGGAGTGGCCTACAATGAGCAGTTCTTC. As protein: CASSQGVAYNEQFF.

V usage is TRBV4-2 and J usage is TRBJ2-5; 12 bases fit TRBD2. J gave up 4 bases and V 4 bases, and 4 bases lay outside the gene matches. This CDR3 is built from 15 residues. Looked up from germline, CDR1 is LGHNA and CDR2 is YNFKEQ. Here the CDR3 DNA reads TGTGCCAGCAGCCCGACTAGCGGGAGTGCAGAGACCCAGTACTTC. Its protein product is CASSPTSGSAETQYF.

This rearrangement joins TRBV7-9 to TRBJ1-1, with D unclear. CDR1 and CDR2 (germline): SEHNR, FQNEAQ (reference sequence). V lost 1 base and J 6 bases, leaving 3 bases between the germline ends. This CDR3 comprises 11 residues. CDR3 sequence (DNA): TGTGCCAGCAGCTTAGGATCTGAAGCTTTCTTT. Translating it yields CASSLGSEAFF.

This clonotype was observed a few times. The chain recombines TRBV27 with TRBJ2-7, with D maybe TRBD1 (6 bases). The length of the CDR3 is 14 residues. Germline V lookup: CDR1 MNHEY, CDR2 SMNVEV (reference sequence). Trimming took 10 bases from V and 4 from J, leaving 20 bases between them. CDR3 in DNA: TGTGCCACCCAACGGGGACATCCCGGGTACGAGCAGTACTTC. Translating gives CATQRGHPGYEQYF.

This sequence joins TRBV27 and TRBJ2-1, with D possibly called TRBD1 or TRBD2 (5 bases each). Trimming stripped 5 bases from V and 9 bases from J, with 23 bases between. From germline, CDR1 is MNHEY and CDR2 SMNVEV (reference sequence). The CDR3 length is 16 residues. The CDR3, as DNA: TGTGCCAGCAGTCCGGGACGGATATCAATTGAGGGTGAGCAGTTCTTC. It is translated as CASSPGRISIEGEQFF.

CDR3: CASSADASGSGTQYF. CDR3 in DNA: TGCGCCAGCAGCGCTGACGCTAGCGGGAGCGGTACGCAGTATTTT. This chain uses TRBV5-1 with TRBJ2-3, with 10 bases identical to TRBD2. The CDR3 runs 15 residues. V lost 4 bases and J lost 8; bases outside the gene matches: 10. From germline, CDR1 is SGHRS and CDR2 YFSETQ. The variable domain in full, completed from reference TRBV5-1 and TRBJ2-3, reads KAGVTQTPRYLIKTRGQQVTLSCSPISGHRSVSWYQQTPGQGLQFLFEYFSETQRNKGNFPGRFSGRQFSNSRSEMNVSTLELGDSALYLCASSADASGSGTQYFGPGTRLTVL.

This clonotype was seen a few times. The J gene is TRBJ1-5, the V gene TRBV19, with D tentatively TRBD1 (5 bases). The CDR3 contains 15 residues. Germline V CDR1 and CDR2: LNHDA, SQIVND (reference sequence). Trimming shortened V by 5 bases and J by 6 bases, and 17 bases separated the two germline ends. In DNA form, the CDR3 reads TGTGCCAGTAGTCCCGGTACTGGCAGGGTTCAGCCCCAGCATTTT. It specifies CASSPGTGRVQPQHF.